These 5 T cell receptor beta chains originate from one sample sequenced in a study of T cell changes during pregnancy in multiple sclerosis. Sequenced by immunoSEQ multiplex PCR; TCRdb stores in-frame clones only, minus some. Among around 83,000 clones listed, 80% to 95% were seen once. Sequencing was performed on CD4+ T cells from peripheral blood mononuclear cells, taken in the second trimester of pregnancy. The receptors were gathered from a female donor with multiple sclerosis, enrolled in a pregnancy study.

This clone was seen more than once but under ten times. The chain recombines TRBV5-1 with TRBJ1-5; tentative D call: TRBD1 (6 bases). This CDR3 spans 15 amino acids. Germline CDR1 SGHRS, CDR2 YFSETQ. Trimming took 0 bases from V and 6 from J, leaving 13 bases between them. The chain's CDR3 is CASSLGGHQGQPQHF. In nucleotides, the CDR3 is TGCGCCAGCAGCTTGGGGGGACATCAGGGTCAGCCCCAGCATTTT.

The V call is TRBV29-1, the J call TRBJ2-5; the D gene is possibly TRBD2 (6 bases). CDR3 length equals 13 residues. V lost 6 bases, J lost 1 base, and 12 bases lay in between. Germline loops: CDR1 SQVTM, CDR2 ANQGSEA. This CDR3 is CSVAVGGQETQYF. The DNA for the CDR3 is TGCAGCGTCGCAGTGGGGGGCCAAGAGACCCAGTACTTC. Together with reference TRBV29-1 and TRBJ2-5, the CDR3 gives the full variable domain: SAVISQKPSRDICQRGTSLTIQCQVDSQVTMMFWYRQQPGQSLTLIATANQGSEATYESGFVIDKFPISRPNLTFSTLTVSNMSPEDSSIYLCSVAVGGQETQYFGPGTRLLVL.

The sample holds one count of this clone. The chain couples TRBV29-1 to TRBJ2-5; perhaps TRBD2 as D (6 bases). Deletions cut 4 bases from V and 2 bases from J, with 14 bases between. The germline CDR1 and CDR2 sequences are SQVTM and ANQGSEA. This CDR3 spans 14 amino acids. This CDR3 reads CSVGRGTVQETQYF. CDR3 nucleotides: TGCAGCGTTGGAAGAGGGACTGTGCAAGAGACCCAGTACTTC.

The chain has TRBV7-8 and TRBJ1-6; TRBD1 might be the D (6 bases). Germline V gene lookup returns CDR1 SGHVS and CDR2 FQNEAQ. This CDR3 comprises 14 residues. V lost 2 bases to trimming and J lost 5 bases, with 7 bases between them. As DNA, the CDR3 is TGTGCCAGCAGCTTAACAGGGAATAATTCACCCCTCCACTTT. It translates to CASSLTGNNSPLHF.

V is TRBV10-3 and J is TRBJ1-5; 7 bases fit TRBD1. This CDR3 is 12 amino acids long. V was clipped by 3 bases and J by 11 bases; unmatched bases: 4. The germline V gene has CDR1 ENHRY and CDR2 SYGVKD. CDR3 DNA: TGTGCCATCAGTGATATGACAGGGTCCCAGCATTTT. This gives the protein CAISDMTGSQHF.